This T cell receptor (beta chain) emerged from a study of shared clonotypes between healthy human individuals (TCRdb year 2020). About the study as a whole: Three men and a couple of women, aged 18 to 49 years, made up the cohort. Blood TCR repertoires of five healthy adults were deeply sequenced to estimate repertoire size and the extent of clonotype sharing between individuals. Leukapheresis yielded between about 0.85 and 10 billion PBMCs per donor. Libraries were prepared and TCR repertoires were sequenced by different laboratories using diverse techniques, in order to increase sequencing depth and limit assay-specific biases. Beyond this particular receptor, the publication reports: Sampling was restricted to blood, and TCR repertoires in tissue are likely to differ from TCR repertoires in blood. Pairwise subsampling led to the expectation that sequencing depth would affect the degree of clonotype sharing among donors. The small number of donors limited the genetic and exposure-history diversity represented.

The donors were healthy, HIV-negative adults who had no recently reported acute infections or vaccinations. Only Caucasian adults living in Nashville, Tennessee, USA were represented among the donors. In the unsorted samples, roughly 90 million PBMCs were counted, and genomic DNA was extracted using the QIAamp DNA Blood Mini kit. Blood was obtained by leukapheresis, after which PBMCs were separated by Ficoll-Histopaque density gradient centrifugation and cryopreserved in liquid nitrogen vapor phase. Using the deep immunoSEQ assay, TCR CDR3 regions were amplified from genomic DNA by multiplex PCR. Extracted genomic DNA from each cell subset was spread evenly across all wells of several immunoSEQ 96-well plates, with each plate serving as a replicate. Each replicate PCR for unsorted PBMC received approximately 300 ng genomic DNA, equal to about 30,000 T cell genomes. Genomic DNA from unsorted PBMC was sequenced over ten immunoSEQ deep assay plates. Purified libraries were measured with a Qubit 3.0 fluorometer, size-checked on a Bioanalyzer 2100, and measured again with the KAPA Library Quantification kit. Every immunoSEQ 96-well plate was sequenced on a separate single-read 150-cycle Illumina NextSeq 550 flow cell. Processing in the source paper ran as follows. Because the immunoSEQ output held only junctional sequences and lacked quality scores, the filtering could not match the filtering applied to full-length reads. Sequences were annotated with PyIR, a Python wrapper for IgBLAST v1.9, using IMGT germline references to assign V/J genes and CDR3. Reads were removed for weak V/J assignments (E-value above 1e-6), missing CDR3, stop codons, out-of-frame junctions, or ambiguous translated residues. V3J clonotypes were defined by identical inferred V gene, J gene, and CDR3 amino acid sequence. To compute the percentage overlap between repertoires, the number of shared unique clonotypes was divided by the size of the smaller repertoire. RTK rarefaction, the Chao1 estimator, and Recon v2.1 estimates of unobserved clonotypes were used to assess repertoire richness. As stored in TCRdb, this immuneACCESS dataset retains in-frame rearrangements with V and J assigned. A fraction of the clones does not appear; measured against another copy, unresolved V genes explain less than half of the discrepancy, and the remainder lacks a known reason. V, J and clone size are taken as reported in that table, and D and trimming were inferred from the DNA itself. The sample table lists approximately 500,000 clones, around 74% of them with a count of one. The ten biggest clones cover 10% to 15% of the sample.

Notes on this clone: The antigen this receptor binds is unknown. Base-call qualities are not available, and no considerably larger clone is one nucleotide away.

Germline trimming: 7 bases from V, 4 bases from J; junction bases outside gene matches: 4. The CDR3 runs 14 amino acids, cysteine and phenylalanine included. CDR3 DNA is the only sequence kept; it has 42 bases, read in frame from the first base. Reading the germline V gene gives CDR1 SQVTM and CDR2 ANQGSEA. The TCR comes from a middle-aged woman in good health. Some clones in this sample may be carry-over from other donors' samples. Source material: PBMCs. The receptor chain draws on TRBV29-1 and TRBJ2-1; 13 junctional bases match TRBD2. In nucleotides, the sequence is TGCAGCGGTGAGACTAGCGGGGGGTACAATGAGCAGTTCTTC. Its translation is CSGETSGGYNEQFF.